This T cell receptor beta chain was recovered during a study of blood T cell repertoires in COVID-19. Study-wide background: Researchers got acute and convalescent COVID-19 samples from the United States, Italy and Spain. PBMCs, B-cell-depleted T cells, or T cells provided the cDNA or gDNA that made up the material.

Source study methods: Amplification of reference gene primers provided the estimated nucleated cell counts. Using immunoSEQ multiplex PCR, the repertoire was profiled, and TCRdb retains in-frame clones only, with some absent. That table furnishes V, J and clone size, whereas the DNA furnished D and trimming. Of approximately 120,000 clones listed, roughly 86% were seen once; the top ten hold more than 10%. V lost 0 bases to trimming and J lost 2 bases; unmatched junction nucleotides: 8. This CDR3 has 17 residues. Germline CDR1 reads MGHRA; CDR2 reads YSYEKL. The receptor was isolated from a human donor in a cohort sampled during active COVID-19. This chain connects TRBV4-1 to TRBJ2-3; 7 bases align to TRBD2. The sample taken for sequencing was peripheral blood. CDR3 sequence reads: CASSQDPKGGFTDTQYF. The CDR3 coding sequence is TGCGCCAGCAGCCAAGATCCCAAGGGAGGGTTCACAGATACGCAGTATTTT.